The 17 T cell receptor beta chains below were found in one sample sequenced in a study of cytomegalovirus exposure and HLA in healthy donors. 13 Jbeta primers and 60 Vbeta primers were used for the PCR. The data were produced by immunoSEQ multiplex PCR, yet TCRdb's version contains in-frame clones alone and is incomplete. The sample consists of a few hundred thousand clones, around two thirds of them appearing once. The sequenced material came from PBMCs. These receptors originate from a female donor in good health and CMV-seronegative.

The V gene is TRBV4-1, the J gene TRBJ1-5; D is possibly TRBD1 (5 bases). In germline, CDR1 is MGHRA, CDR2 YSYEKL. The CDR3 has 16 residues. Trimming took off 4 bases at V and 6 bases at J, with 19 bases between the two ends. The CDR3 coding sequence is TGCGCCAGCAGCCCCCGAGATCGGGGGAGCGGTCAGCCCCAGCATTTT. It codes for CASSPRDRGSGQPQHF.

This clone occurred a few times. The chain is built from TRBV6-1 and TRBJ1-5; TRBD1 is a possible D gene (6 bases). The V gene's germline CDR1 is MNHNS and CDR2 SASEGT. The CDR3 loop spans 15 amino acids. V was pared by 6 bases and J by 0 bases, with 12 bases between. CDR3 coding DNA: TGTGCCAGCAGAAGCGACAGGTATAGCAATCAGCCCCAGCATTTT. As protein: CASRSDRYSNQPQHF.

The J gene is TRBJ1-2, the V gene TRBV5-6; TRBD1 matches 8 bases. Unmatched junction bases numbered 3, after V lost 4 bases and J lost 7 bases. Germline CDR1 SGHDT, CDR2 YYEEEE. CDR3 size: 12 residues. This CDR3 is CASSQGAGGYTF. DNA for the CDR3: TGTGCCAGCAGCCAGGGGGCGGGTGGCTACACCTTC.

The genes are TRBV27 and TRBJ2-1; 11 nucleotides align to TRBD2. The V gene end was trimmed by 7 bases and the J gene end by 4 bases; junction bases not matched to a gene: 3. The CDR3 totals 14 residues. The germline CDR1 and CDR2 sequences are MNHEY and SMNVEV (reference sequence). The CDR3 nucleotides read TGTGCCAGCACCCGACTAGCGGGGTACAATGAGCAGTTCTTC. The encoded protein is CASTRLAGYNEQFF.

The genes are TRBV6-6 and TRBJ1-1, with a possible D match to TRBD1 (6 bases). The CDR3 is made up of 13 amino acids. V was cut by 5 bases and J by 0 bases, with 7 bases left in between. CDR1 is MNHNY and CDR2 is SVGAGI in the germline V gene (reference sequence). In DNA form, the CDR3 reads TGTGCCAGCAGTAGGGGGATGAACACTGAAGCTTTCTTT. Translation gives CASSRGMNTEAFF.

This rearrangement joins TRBV5-1 to TRBJ2-3; D remains unclear. Germline CDR1 SGHRS, CDR2 YFSETQ. V lost 4 bases and J lost 1, with 10 bases in between. CDR3 length equals 14 residues. The CDR3 bases are TGCGCCAGCAGCCAATGGAGAGGCACAGATACGCAGTATTTT. Translation gives CASSQWRGTDTQYF.

This chain connects TRBV7-7 to TRBJ2-3, with 11 positions matching TRBD2. The CDR3 extends over 18 amino acids. Germline CDR1 and CDR2: SSHAT and FNYEAQ (reference sequence). Trimming removed 3 bases from V and 0 bases from J; junction bases left unmatched: 8. CDR3 protein: CASSFRIAGGTSTDTQYF. The CDR3 region has the DNA TGTGCCAGCAGCTTCAGGATAGCGGGGGGGACTAGCACAGATACGCAGTATTTT.

V and J are TRBV6-6 and TRBJ2-5; D possibly corresponds to TRBD2 (5 bases). This CDR3 spans 15 amino acids. Germline V CDR1 and CDR2: MNHNY, SVGAGI (reference sequence). Trimming stripped 5 bases from V and 5 bases from J, with 18 bases between. The CDR3 nucleotides are TGTGCCAGCAGTACCCCTCGGGATGGGTATGAGACCCAGTACTTC. It is translated as CASSTPRDGYETQYF.

The gene calls are TRBV27 and TRBJ2-7; D possibly corresponds to TRBD2 (7 bases). The CDR3 runs to 17 residues. V gave up 4 bases and J gave up 0 bases, with 19 bases separating them. The V gene's germline CDR1 is MNHEY and CDR2 SMNVEV (reference sequence). The CDR3 sequence: CASSWIMGGGPSYEQYF. DNA of the CDR3: TGTGCCAGCAGTTGGATTATGGGAGGGGGACCCTCCTACGAGCAGTACTTC.

This rearrangement joins TRBV5-1 to TRBJ1-4; 7 nucleotides match TRBD1. The J segment lost 6 bases and the V segment lost 8 bases, leaving 10 bases of the junction unmatched. This CDR3 comprises 14 residues. Germline lookup yields CDR1 SGHRS and CDR2 YFSETQ. The CDR3: CASGSRQGDEKLFF. The CDR3 region has the DNA TGCGCCAGTGGCTCGAGACAGGGTGATGAAAAACTGTTTTTT.

The CDR3 region has the DNA TGTGCCAGCAGTTTGACTAGCGGGAGGGAGTGGGAAGAGACCCAGTACTTC. It is translated as CASSLTSGREWEETQYF. The chain is built from TRBV27 and TRBJ2-5; 14 bases agree with TRBD2. This CDR3 spans 17 amino acids. After removal of 3 bases from V and 3 bases from J, the junction contained 6 bases not matched to a gene. Germline V lookup: CDR1 MNHEY, CDR2 SMNVEV (reference sequence).

DNA for the CDR3: TGTGCCAGCAGTGAATCTCGCCCGGGGGGCTACGAGCAGTACTTC. It yields the protein CASSESRPGGYEQYF. This chain connects TRBV25-1 to TRBJ2-7, with TRBD2 matching over 7 bases. Trimming cost V 1 base and J 3 bases; bases outside gene matches: 6. Germline-derived CDR1 and CDR2 are MGHDK and SYGVNS. The CDR3 loop spans 15 amino acids.

The chain links TRBV4-1 to TRBJ2-6; possible D gene TRBD2, 6 bases. Germline CDR1 reads MGHRA; CDR2 reads YSYEKL. Trimming cost V 3 bases and J 2 bases, with 14 bases left between them. CDR3 length: 17 amino acids. The CDR3 sequence: CASSHFGRGPGANVLTF. CDR3 bases: TGCGCCAGCAGCCATTTTGGGCGGGGACCTGGGGCCAACGTCCTGACTTTC.

This chain links TRBV18 with TRBJ2-7, with D perhaps matching TRBD2 (5 bases). Trimming took 1 base from V and 1 from J, leaving 11 bases between them. The CDR3 is 15 residues long. The germline CDR1 and CDR2 sequences are KGHSH and LQKENI. CDR3 sequence reads: CASSPRSSRSYEQYF. The CDR3 DNA reads as TGTGCCAGCTCACCACGGTCTAGCAGGTCCTACGAGCAGTACTTC.

The chain joins TRBV5-5 to TRBJ1-2, with D unresolved. Trimming cost V 2 bases and J 6 bases, with 8 bases left between them. Germline loops: CDR1 SGHKS, CDR2 YYEKEE (reference sequence). The CDR3 sequence is 12 residues long. The chain's CDR3 is CASSFGEDGYTF. As DNA, the CDR3 is TGTGCCAGCAGCTTCGGTGAAGATGGCTACACCTTC.

The rearrangement joins TRBV5-4 to TRBJ2-1, with 7 bases identical to TRBD2. The CDR3 totals 16 residues. Germline trimming cut 5 bases from V and 3 bases from J; bases unmatched to any gene: 11. The germline CDR1 and CDR2 sequences are SGHNT and YYREEE (reference sequence). CDR3 coding DNA: TGTGCCAGCAGGCCCGCTGGGCGGGAGTTCTACAATGAGCAGTTCTTC. It encodes CASRPAGREFYNEQFF.

J is TRBJ2-1 and V is TRBV7-9; 8 bases align to TRBD1. Germline V gene data show CDR1 as SEHNR and CDR2 as FQNEAQ (reference sequence). CDR3 length equals 16 residues. V was pared by 2 bases and J by 8 bases, with 11 bases of the junction left unmatched. CDR3 sequence (DNA): TGTGCCAGCAGCTTACCGAAGGACAGGGATATATATGAGCAGTTCTTC. It translates to CASSLPKDRDIYEQFF.